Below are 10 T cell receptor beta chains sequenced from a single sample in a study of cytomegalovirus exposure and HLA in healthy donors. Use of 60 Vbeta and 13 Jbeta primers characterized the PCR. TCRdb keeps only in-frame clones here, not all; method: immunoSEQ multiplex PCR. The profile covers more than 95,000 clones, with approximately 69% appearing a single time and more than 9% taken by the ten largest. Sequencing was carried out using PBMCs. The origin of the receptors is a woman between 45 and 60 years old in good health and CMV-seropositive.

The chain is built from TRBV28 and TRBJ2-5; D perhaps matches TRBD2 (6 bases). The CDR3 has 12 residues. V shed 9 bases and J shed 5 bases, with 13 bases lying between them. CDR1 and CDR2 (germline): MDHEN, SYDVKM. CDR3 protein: CASAGNKETQYF. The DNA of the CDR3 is TGTGCCAGTGCGGGGAACAAGGAGACCCAGTACTTC.

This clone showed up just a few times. CDR3 region: CASSLPSFGLAGATPLEQFF. The CDR3 bases are TGTGCCAGCAGCCTGCCGTCATTCGGACTAGCGGGAGCCACCCCTCTTGAGCAGTTCTTC. The chain couples TRBV6-4 to TRBJ2-1; 13 bases are a match to TRBD2. CDR3 length: 20 amino acids. CDR1 is MRHNA and CDR2 is SNTAGT in the germline V gene. The V and J ends lost 6 bases and 9 bases, in that order; junction bases with no gene match: 23.

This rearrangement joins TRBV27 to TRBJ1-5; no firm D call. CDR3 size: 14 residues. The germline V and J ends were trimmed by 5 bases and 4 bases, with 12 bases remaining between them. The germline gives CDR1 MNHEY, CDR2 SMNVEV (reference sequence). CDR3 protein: CASSPIGVNQPQHF. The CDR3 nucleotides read TGTGCCAGCAGTCCTATCGGGGTTAATCAGCCCCAGCATTTT.

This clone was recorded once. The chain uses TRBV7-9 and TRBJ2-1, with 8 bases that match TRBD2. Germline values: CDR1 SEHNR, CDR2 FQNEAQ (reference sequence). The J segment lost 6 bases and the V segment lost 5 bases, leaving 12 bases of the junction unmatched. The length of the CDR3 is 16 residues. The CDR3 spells CASSTAGGRAFNEQFF. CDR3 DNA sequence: TGTGCCAGCAGCACCGCGGGGGGTCGGGCCTTCAATGAGCAGTTCTTC.

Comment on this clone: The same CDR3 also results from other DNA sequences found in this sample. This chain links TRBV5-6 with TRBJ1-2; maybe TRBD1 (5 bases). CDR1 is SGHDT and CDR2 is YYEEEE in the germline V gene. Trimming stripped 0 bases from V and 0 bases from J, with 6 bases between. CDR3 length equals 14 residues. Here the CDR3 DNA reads TGTGCCAGCAGCTTGGGACAGTCTAACTATGGCTACACCTTC. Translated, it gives CASSLGQSNYGYTF.

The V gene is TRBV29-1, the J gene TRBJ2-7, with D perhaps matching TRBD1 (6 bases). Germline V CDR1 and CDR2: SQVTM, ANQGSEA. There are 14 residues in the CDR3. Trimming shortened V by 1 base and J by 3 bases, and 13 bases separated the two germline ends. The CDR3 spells CSVEGGRGGYEQYF. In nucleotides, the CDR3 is TGCAGCGTTGAAGGCGGCCGAGGGGGCTACGAGCAGTACTTC.

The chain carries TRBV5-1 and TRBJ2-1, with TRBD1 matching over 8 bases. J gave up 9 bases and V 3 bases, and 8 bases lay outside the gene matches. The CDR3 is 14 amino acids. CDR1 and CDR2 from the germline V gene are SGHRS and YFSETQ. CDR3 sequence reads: CASSSATGDGEQFF. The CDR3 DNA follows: TGCGCCAGCAGCTCCGCGACAGGGGATGGTGAGCAGTTCTTC.

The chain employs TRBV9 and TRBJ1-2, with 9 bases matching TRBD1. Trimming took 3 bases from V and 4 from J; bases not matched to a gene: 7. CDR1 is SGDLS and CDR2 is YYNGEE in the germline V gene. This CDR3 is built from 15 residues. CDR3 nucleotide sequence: TGTGCCAGCAGCGCAGGACAGGGGCCTCTCTATGGCTACACCTTC. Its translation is CASSAGQGPLYGYTF.

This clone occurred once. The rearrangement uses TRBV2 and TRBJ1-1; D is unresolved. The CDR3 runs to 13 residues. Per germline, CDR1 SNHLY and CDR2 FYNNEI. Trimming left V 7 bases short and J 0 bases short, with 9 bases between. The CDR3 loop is CASTGGLNTEAFF. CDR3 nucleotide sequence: TGTGCCAGCACTGGCGGTTTGAACACTGAAGCTTTCTTT.

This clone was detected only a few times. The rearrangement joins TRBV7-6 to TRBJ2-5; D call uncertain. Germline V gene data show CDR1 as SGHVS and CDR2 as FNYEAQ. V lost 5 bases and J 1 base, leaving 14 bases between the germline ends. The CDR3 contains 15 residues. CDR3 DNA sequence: TGTGCCAGCAGCCCCCGGCTACAGCCCCAAGAGACCCAGTACTTC. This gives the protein CASSPRLQPQETQYF.